What follows are 9 T cell receptor beta chains derived from one specimen sequenced in a study of T cell responses to AZD1222 COVID-19 vaccine. Sequencing was performed with immunoSEQ multiplex PCR; in TCRdb, only in-frame clones are kept and a portion is missing. The table records some 180,000 clones, 80% to 90% of them present only once. Sample: peripheral blood, taken on day 0 of AZD1222 vaccination. The receptors come from an adult in good health.

This clone was seen once. V and J are TRBV25-1 and TRBJ2-5, with D hard to call. The germline gives CDR1 MGHDK, CDR2 SYGVNS. This CDR3 spans 13 amino acids. V was clipped by 4 bases and J by 1 base, with 7 bases between them. The CDR3 DNA sequence: TGTGCCAGCAGTGTCGGTCCCCAAGAGACCCAGTACTTC. Its protein is CASSVGPQETQYF.

This sequence joins TRBV30 and TRBJ2-3; D remains ambiguous. V was shortened by 0 bases and J by 5 bases, with 3 bases between the two germline ends. The CDR3 covers 11 residues. CDR1 and CDR2 from the germline V gene are GTSNPN and SVGIG (reference sequence). DNA of the CDR3: TGTGCCTGGAGTGTAATAGATACGCAGTATTTT. It translates to CAWSVIDTQYF.

V usage is TRBV9 and J usage is TRBJ2-1; TRBD2 agrees at 8 bases. From germline, CDR1 is SGDLS and CDR2 YYNGEE. This CDR3 has 15 amino acids. V dropped 1 base and J dropped 2; count of bases not matched to a gene: 2. The CDR3 reads CASSVSSGPYNEQFF. The CDR3 DNA follows: TGTGCCAGCAGCGTATCTAGCGGGCCCTACAATGAGCAGTTCTTC. Full variable domain (outside the CDR3, taken from reference TRBV9 and TRBJ2-1): DSGVTQTPKHLITATGQRVTLRCSPRSGDLSVYWYQQSLDQGLQFLIQYYNGEERAKGNILERFSAQQFPDLHSELNLSSLELGDSALYFCASSVSSGPYNEQFFGPGTRLTVL.

The chain has TRBV19 and TRBJ1-2; 7 nucleotides line up with TRBD1. Germline V gene data show CDR1 as LNHDA and CDR2 as SQIVND (reference sequence). This CDR3 is built from 18 residues. V gave up 3 bases and J gave up 0 bases; unmatched junction bases: 13. CDR3 in DNA: TGTGCCAGTAGTATCCCTTGGGACAGCGCCTTGACTAACTATGGCTACACCTTC. This codes for CASSIPWDSALTNYGYTF.

J is TRBJ1-3 and V is TRBV9, with 12 bases identical to TRBD1. The CDR3 runs 16 residues. Trimming at V came to 3 bases and at J to 1 base, leaving 2 bases not matched to a gene. The germline gives CDR1 SGDLS, CDR2 YYNGEE. The CDR3 loop reads CASSEGQGASGNTIYF. In DNA, the CDR3 is TGTGCCAGCAGCGAGGGACAGGGGGCTTCTGGAAACACCATATATTTT.

The CDR3 DNA follows: TGTGCCAGCAGTTTAGTCCTGATCCAGACCCAGTACTTC. Translating it yields CASSLVLIQTQYF. The chain combines TRBV12-3 or TRBV12-4 with TRBJ2-5; D not certain. The CDR3 is made up of 13 amino acids. V dropped 1 base and J dropped 6 bases, with 9 bases sitting between them.

The genes are TRBV6-6 and TRBJ2-7; TRBD1 aligns across 10 bases. CDR1 and CDR2 (germline): MNHNY, SVGAGI (reference sequence). The CDR3 spans 13 residues. With V trimmed by 6 bases and J by 5 bases, 4 bases remained unmatched. This CDR3 is CASRGTGDDEQYF. The DNA of the CDR3 is TGTGCCAGCAGGGGGACAGGGGACGACGAGCAGTACTTC.

This clone was counted only a few times. This chain uses TRBV4-2 with TRBJ2-5, with D perhaps matching TRBD1 or TRBD2 (6 bases each). The germline V and J ends were trimmed by 3 bases and 2 bases, with 19 bases remaining between them. The CDR3 consists of 17 residues. The germline CDR1 and CDR2 sequences are LGHNA and YNFKEQ. The CDR3 spells CASSQGRGVAGQETQYF. CDR3 nucleotide sequence: TGTGCCAGCAGCCAGGGTAGGGGGGTCGCTGGGCAAGAGACCCAGTACTTC.

V usage is TRBV7-9 and J usage is TRBJ2-5; D not certain. The V end was cut by 7 bases, the J end by 1 base, with 10 bases between. Germline V gene data show CDR1 as SEHNR and CDR2 as FQNEAQ (reference sequence). This CDR3 has 13 residues. CDR3 residues: CASTPPGQETQYF. The CDR3 coding sequence is TGTGCCAGCACCCCGCCGGGCCAAGAGACCCAGTACTTC.